These T cell receptor beta chains were read from a single sample in a study of CD8 T cell repertoires and HIV-1 epitope variants. The data were produced by immunoSEQ multiplex PCR, yet TCRdb's version contains in-frame clones alone and is incomplete. The sample lists several thousand clones; roughly 60% were seen once. For these TCRs, the target antigens are not known. The specimen sequenced was cultured CD8+ T cells derived from PBMCs. The receptors were gathered from a male donor with HIV. The CDR3 runs from the conserved cysteine through the conserved F or W. Each record gives: V gene, J gene, clone size, D gene, CDR3 protein, CDR3 DNA. A D gene is named only where the DNA matches it firmly. Clone size is shown for a subset of rows, as once, few, many or a class of expanded clone.

TRBV28	TRBJ1-3	once	NA	CASSPTRGSSGNTIYF	TGTGCCAGCAGTCCCACCCGGGGCAGCTCTGGAAACACCATATATTTT
TRBV15	TRBJ2-6	NA	NA	CATSRDRGSGANVLTF	TGTGCCACCAGCAGAGATCGCGGCTCTGGGGCCAACGTCCTGACTTTC
TRBV19	TRBJ2-3	NA	TRBD1	CASSIAGTGGTLYF	TGTGCCAGTAGTATCGCCGGGACAGGGGGCACTCTGTATTTT
TRBV5-4	TRBJ2-5	few	NA	CATPAETQYF	TGTGCCACCCCAGCGGAGACCCAGTACTTC
TRBV5-4	TRBJ2-3	NA	TRBD2	CASTSGSSTDTQYF	TGTGCCAGTACTAGCGGGTCTTCCACAGATACGCAGTATTTT
TRBV27	TRBJ1-6	NA	NA	CASSSAGEKGAPLHF	TGTGCCAGCAGTTCCGCAGGGGAGAAGGGGGCACCCCTCCACTTT
TRBV6-1	TRBJ2-7	NA	NA	CASSSDVSAYEQYF	TGTGCCAGCAGTTCAGATGTCTCGGCCTACGAGCAGTACTTC
TRBV14	TRBJ2-2	medium-sized	NA	CASRLEANTGELFF	TGTGCCAGCAGGCTAGAAGCGAACACCGGGGAGCTGTTTTTT
TRBV7-2	TRBJ2-7	NA	NA	CASSLAGGGYEQYF	TGTGCCAGCAGCTTAGCGGGAGGAGGTTACGAGCAGTACTTC
TRBV5-1	TRBJ2-7	NA	TRBD1	CASSSTGTGGYEQYF	TGCGCCAGCAGCTCGACCGGGACAGGGGGATACGAGCAGTACTTC
TRBV4-3	TRBJ2-3	NA	TRBD2	CASSQEGTLGGGADTQYF	TGCGCCAGCAGCCAAGAGGGGACGCTGGGCGGGGGGGCCGATACGCAGTATTTT
TRBV9	TRBJ1-1	NA	TRBD1	CASSAGDREAFF	TGTGCCAGCAGCGCCGGGGACAGGGAAGCTTTCTTT
TRBV19	TRBJ1-1	NA	NA	CASSRSGMNTEAFF	TGTGCCAGTAGTCGATCGGGTATGAACACTGAAGCTTTCTTT
TRBV7-2	TRBJ2-5	NA	TRBD2	CASSSGGGVQETQYF	TGTGCCAGCAGCTCCGGCGGGGGGGTCCAAGAGACCCAGTACTTC
TRBV27	TRBJ2-3	NA	TRBD2	CASRPTTSGRASTDTQYF	TGTGCCAGCAGACCCACGACTAGCGGGAGGGCTAGCACAGATACGCAGTATTTT
TRBV10-3	TRBJ2-7	NA	NA	CAIAAGGSYEQYF	TGTGCCATCGCTGCTGGGGGTTCCTACGAGCAGTACTTC
TRBV19	TRBJ2-2	few	NA	CASSSGVIGELFF	TGTGCCAGTAGTTCCGGCGTAATCGGGGAGCTGTTTTTT
TRBV5-1	TRBJ2-3	NA	TRBD1	CASSFEGASTDTQYF	TGCGCCAGCAGCTTTGAGGGGGCTAGCACAGATACGCAGTATTTT
TRBV10-1	TRBJ2-4	NA	NA	CASSDQGKLAKNIQYF	TGCGCCAGCAGTGACCAGGGGAAACTAGCCAAAAACATTCAGTACTTC
TRBV19	TRBJ2-1	NA	NA	CASSKGGIPYNEQFF	TGTGCCAGTAGCAAGGGGGGCATTCCCTACAATGAGCAGTTCTTC
TRBV27	TRBJ2-3	NA	NA	CASSLEEADTDTQYF	TGTGCCAGCAGTTTAGAGGAGGCGGACACAGATACGCAGTATTTT
TRBV19	TRBJ2-1	NA	NA	CASSSLTREQFF	TGTGCCAGTAGTAGCCTTACAAGGGAGCAGTTCTTC
TRBV27	TRBJ2-1	NA	NA	CASSKDHPTYNEQFF	TGTGCCAGCAGTAAGGACCACCCAACCTACAATGAGCAGTTCTTC
TRBV5-8	TRBJ2-1	once	TRBD1	CASSLGTGASYNEQFF	TGTGCCAGCAGCCTCGGGACAGGGGCGTCCTACAATGAGCAGTTCTTC
TRBV9	TRBJ1-5	NA	TRBD1	CASSVDSTGGGQPQHF	TGTGCCAGCAGCGTAGATTCGACAGGGGGAGGTCAGCCCCAGCATTTT
TRBV7-9	TRBJ2-5	once	TRBD2	CASSPSTSGEGETQYF	TGTGCCAGCAGCCCGTCGACTAGCGGGGAGGGAGAGACCCAGTACTTC
TRBV6-1	TRBJ2-7	NA	TRBD1	CASSDRTGDGEQYF	TGTGCCAGCAGTGATCGGACAGGGGATGGGGAGCAGTACTTC
TRBV2	TRBJ2-2	NA	NA	CASSDKDTGELFF	TGTGCCAGCAGTGATAAGGACACCGGGGAGCTGTTTTTT
TRBV29-1	TRBJ1-2	NA	NA	CSVEPGGENYGYTF	TGCAGCGTTGAGCCCGGGGGGGAGAACTATGGCTACACCTTC
TRBV12-1	TRBJ1-2	NA	NA	CASSFDRVGYGYTF	TGTGCCAGCAGCTTCGACAGGGTCGGGTATGGCTACACCTTC
TRBV5-4	TRBJ2-3	NA	NA	CASSHIRGSADTQYF	TGTGCCAGCAGCCACATTCGGGGGAGCGCAGATACGCAGTATTTT
TRBV4-3	TRBJ2-7	NA	TRBD1	CASSQERQGPYEQYF	TGCGCCAGCAGCCAAGAAAGACAGGGGCCCTACGAGCAGTACTTC
TRBV4-2	TRBJ2-7	few	NA	CASSQDLGSYEQYF	TGTGCCAGCAGCCAAGATCTTGGAAGCTACGAGCAGTACTTC
TRBV27	TRBJ2-2	few	NA	CASSRQDPGELFF	TGTGCCAGCAGTAGGCAGGACCCCGGGGAGCTGTTTTTT
TRBV7-3	TRBJ2-7	few	NA	CASSEGPSYEQYF	TGTGCCAGCAGCGAAGGGCCCTCCTACGAGCAGTACTTC
TRBV4-1	TRBJ1-6	NA	NA	CASSQDTGARNSPLHF	TGCGCCAGCAGCCAAGATACGGGGGCCAGGAATTCACCCCTCCACTTT
TRBV29-1	TRBJ2-7	NA	NA	CSASSEGYEQYF	TGCAGCGCTAGCTCCGAAGGCTACGAGCAGTACTTC
TRBV6-5	TRBJ1-1	NA	NA	CASSYFQGFQETEAFF	TGTGCCAGCAGTTACTTCCAGGGCTTCCAGGAGACTGAAGCTTTCTTT
TRBV27	TRBJ2-2	NA	TRBD2	CASSHARLAGGPDTGELFF	TGTGCCAGCAGTCACGCCCGACTAGCGGGGGGGCCCGACACCGGGGAGCTGTTTTTT
TRBV7-3	TRBJ2-2	NA	NA	CASSSGASWDPENTGELFF	TGTGCCAGCAGCTCGGGAGCATCCTGGGACCCAGAAAACACCGGGGAGCTGTTTTTT
TRBV10-3	TRBJ2-1	NA	NA	CAISDREGSSYNEQFF	TGTGCCATCAGTGATCGCGAGGGGAGCTCCTACAATGAGCAGTTCTTC